A single sample is the source of the 18 T cell receptor beta chains below, sequenced in a study of beta chain features in type 1 diabetes. Antigens of these TCRs are unknown. Sequenced material consisted of expressed TCRB transcripts (all of the isolated RNA was reverse transcribed). Repertoires were generated with immunoSEQ multiplex PCR, while TCRdb's copy carries only in-frame clones and drops some. This sample carries about 650,000 clones, around 12% of them seen once, and the ten largest clones take 0.095% to 0.15%. Study-level results: Patients with Type 1 diabetes showed moderately but significantly shorter TCRB CDR3s in all four CD4+ subsets.

The specimen was naive CD4+ T cells from blood. The receptors were sampled from a man under 40 with type 1 diabetes.

This clone has more than one count but fewer than ten. V and J are TRBV10-3 and TRBJ2-7; 7 nucleotides agree with TRBD1. CDR1 and CDR2 from the germline V gene are ENHRY and SYGVKD. Trimming at V came to 2 bases and at J to 0 bases, leaving 7 bases not matched to a gene. This CDR3 region has 16 residues. CDR3: CAISEPVRGSSYEQYF. CDR3 in DNA: TGTGCCATCAGTGAGCCCGTCAGGGGGAGCTCCTACGAGCAGTACTTC.

The V and J genes are TRBV30 and TRBJ2-5; no clear D gene. Germline CDR1 GTSNPN, CDR2 SVGIG (reference sequence). V dropped 5 bases and J dropped 1 base, with 8 bases sitting between them. This CDR3 contains 12 residues. The CDR3 spells CAWGLVQETQYF. The CDR3 region has the DNA TGTGCCTGGGGGTTGGTCCAAGAGACCCAGTACTTC.

The chain links TRBV11-2 to TRBJ2-1; D gene unclear. The ends were cut back, 3 bases at V and 9 bases at J, with 12 bases in the middle. CDR1 is SGHAT, CDR2 FQNNGV, per germline. The CDR3 covers 13 residues. The CDR3 loop reads CASSFTTEGEQFF. CDR3 nucleotides: TGTGCCAGCAGCTTCACGACTGAAGGTGAGCAGTTCTTC.

In this sample, this clone turned up a few times. The genes are TRBV7-2 and TRBJ2-7; TRBD2 agrees at 7 bases. The germline CDR1 and CDR2 sequences are SGHTA and FQGNSA. The CDR3 sequence is 14 residues long. The ends lost 7 bases at V and 2 bases at J; junction bases unmatched: 8. CDR3 residues: CASTERGTTYEQYF. CDR3 DNA: TGTGCCAGCACCGAGCGGGGTACCACCTACGAGCAGTACTTC.

This clone was counted a few times. The chain recombines TRBV29-1 with TRBJ1-2; 8 bases are a match to TRBD1. CDR1 is SQVTM and CDR2 is ANQGSEA in the germline V gene. The CDR3 is made up of 15 amino acids. V gave up 1 base and J gave up 7 bases; unmatched junction bases: 11. The CDR3 loop is CSVEGVSRGRVGYTF. The CDR3 DNA reads TGCAGCGTTGAAGGGGTCAGCAGGGGGCGGGTTGGCTACACCTTC. Complete variable domain (other parts from reference TRBV29-1 and TRBJ1-2): SAVISQKPSRDICQRGTSLTIQCQVDSQVTMMFWYRQQPGQSLTLIATANQGSEATYESGFVIDKFPISRPNLTFSTLTVSNMSPEDSSIYLCSVEGVSRGRVGYTFGSGTRLTVV.

J is TRBJ1-5 and V is TRBV30; D gene ambiguous. V was cut by 0 bases and J by 3 bases, with 9 bases left in between. The germline V gene has CDR1 GTSNPN and CDR2 SVGIG (reference sequence). The CDR3 length is 14 residues. CDR3 loop: CAWSVSQLNQPQHF. CDR3 in DNA: TGTGCCTGGAGTGTTAGTCAGCTCAATCAGCCCCAGCATTTT.

The rearrangement joins TRBV7-2 to TRBJ2-5; TRBD1 agrees at 9 bases. The CDR3 has 13 amino acids. Germline V gene sequence: CDR1 SGHTA, CDR2 FQGNSA. Trimming removed 5 bases from V and 5 bases from J; junction bases left unmatched: 3. CDR3 region: CASSGTGIETQYF. CDR3 DNA sequence: TGTGCCAGCAGCGGGACAGGGATTGAGACCCAGTACTTC.

The sample holds a few counts of this clone. The chain uses TRBV2 and TRBJ2-3, with D perhaps assigned TRBD1 or TRBD2 (6 bases each). Trimming removed 5 bases from V and 4 bases from J, with 19 bases in between. Germline CDR1 SNHLY, CDR2 FYNNEI. The CDR3 runs 16 residues. The DNA for the CDR3 is TGTGCCAGCAGTAAACGGGGGACACCAGCACCAGATACGCAGTATTTT. The encoded protein is CASSKRGTPAPDTQYF.

On this clone itself: This sample also contains other DNA sequences that code for the same CDR3. The chain uses TRBV15 and TRBJ2-5; tentative D call: TRBD1 (5 bases). Germline values: CDR1 LNHNV, CDR2 YYDKDF (reference sequence). The CDR3 has 14 amino acids. Trimming took 1 base from V and 1 from J, leaving 7 bases between them. Here the CDR3 reads CATSRGQGQETQYF. The DNA of the CDR3 is TGTGCCACCAGCAGAGGTCAGGGCCAAGAGACCCAGTACTTC.

The CDR3 protein is CASSFGQGFNQPQHF. DNA of the CDR3: TGTGCCAGCAGCTTCGGACAGGGGTTCAATCAGCCCCAGCATTTT. The J gene is TRBJ1-5, the V gene TRBV7-2; TRBD1 matches 9 bases. J was trimmed by 3 bases and V by 3 bases; bases with no gene match: 3. CDR3 length equals 15 residues. Germline lookup yields CDR1 SGHTA and CDR2 FQGNSA. Supplemented by reference TRBV7-2 and TRBJ1-5, the full variable domain reads GAGVSQSPSNKVTEKGKDVELRCDPISGHTALYWYRQSLGQGLEFLIYFQGNSAPDKSGLPSDRFSAERTGGSVSTLTIQRTQQEDSAVYLCASSFGQGFNQPQHFGDGTRLSIL.

In this sample, this clone turned up a few times. The chain employs TRBV7-9 and TRBJ1-1; D is perhaps TRBD1 (5 bases). This CDR3 region has 13 residues. Trimming removed 3 bases from V and 3 bases from J, with 8 bases in between. In germline, CDR1 is SEHNR, CDR2 FQNEAQ (reference sequence). CDR3 sequence (DNA): TGTGCCAGCAGCTTTGGGGGTTACACTGAAGCTTTCTTT. Its protein is CASSFGGYTEAFF.

V usage is TRBV14 and J usage is TRBJ1-2, with unresolved D. Germline assignment: CDR1 SGHDN and CDR2 FVKESK. V was clipped by 4 bases and J by 10 bases, with 19 bases between them. CDR3 length: 14 residues. Here the CDR3 reads CASSRHGEQTDYTF. DNA for the CDR3: TGTGCCAGCAGCCGACACGGAGAGCAGACTGACTACACCTTC.

This chain links TRBV11-1 with TRBJ1-1, with 9 bases that match TRBD1. The trim removed 7 bases at V and 4 bases at J, leaving 10 bases unmatched. This CDR3 spans 15 amino acids. CDR1 and CDR2 from the germline V gene are SGHAT and FQDESV (reference sequence). The CDR3 spells CASTWGTGTGTEAFF. The DNA for the CDR3 is TGTGCCAGCACCTGGGGGACAGGGACCGGCACTGAAGCTTTCTTT.

The chain uses TRBV7-2 and TRBJ2-5; unclear D gene. V was pared by 0 bases and J by 5 bases, with 7 bases between. The CDR3 covers 13 residues. From germline, CDR1 is SGHTA and CDR2 FQGNSA. Here the CDR3 DNA reads TGTGCCAGCAGCTTAGCCCCCCTGGAGACCCAGTACTTC. Protein: CASSLAPLETQYF. The complete variable domain, with remaining parts taken from reference TRBV7-2 and TRBJ2-5, reads GAGVSQSPSNKVTEKGKDVELRCDPISGHTALYWYRQSLGQGLEFLIYFQGNSAPDKSGLPSDRFSAERTGGSVSTLTIQRTQQEDSAVYLCASSLAPLETQYFGPGTRLLVL.

The chain couples TRBV9 to TRBJ2-3, with 14 bases lining up with TRBD2. CDR1 and CDR2 (germline): SGDLS, YYNGEE. Losses at the gene ends were 4 bases for V and 6 bases for J; bases not matched to a gene: 7. The CDR3 is made up of 16 amino acids. The CDR3 loop reads CASSRRLAGGQDTQYF. DNA for the CDR3: TGTGCCAGCAGCCGTAGACTAGCGGGGGGGCAGGATACGCAGTATTTT.

The chain is built from TRBV7-3 and TRBJ2-3; perhaps TRBD2 as D (5 bases). The V and J ends lost 0 bases and 6 bases respectively, with 13 bases between them. Germline lookup yields CDR1 SGHTA and CDR2 FQGTGA. The CDR3 is 15 residues long. As DNA, the CDR3 is TGTGCCAGCAGCTTAACGGGGTCCGGGGTTGATACGCAGTATTTT. This gives the protein CASSLTGSGVDTQYF.

This clone was picked up a small number of times. The CDR3 here is CASSNLMGPTEAFF. Here the CDR3 DNA reads TGTGCCAGCAGCAACTTGATGGGGCCCACTGAAGCTTTCTTT. This chain connects TRBV7-3 to TRBJ1-1; D perhaps matches TRBD1 (5 bases). V shed 5 bases and J shed 4 bases, with 14 bases lying between them. CDR3 size: 14 residues. CDR1 and CDR2 (germline): SGHTA, FQGTGA.

The chain uses TRBV15 and TRBJ2-3, with 12 bases lining up with TRBD2. The J segment lost 7 bases and the V segment lost 5 bases, leaving 16 bases of the junction unmatched. The CDR3 totals 18 residues. Germline-derived CDR1 and CDR2 are LNHNV and YYDKDF (reference sequence). The DNA for the CDR3 is TGTGCCACCAGCCCTCTGAGGGGAACTAGCGGGGGGTTGAATACGCAGTATTTT. This translates into CATSPLRGTSGGLNTQYF.